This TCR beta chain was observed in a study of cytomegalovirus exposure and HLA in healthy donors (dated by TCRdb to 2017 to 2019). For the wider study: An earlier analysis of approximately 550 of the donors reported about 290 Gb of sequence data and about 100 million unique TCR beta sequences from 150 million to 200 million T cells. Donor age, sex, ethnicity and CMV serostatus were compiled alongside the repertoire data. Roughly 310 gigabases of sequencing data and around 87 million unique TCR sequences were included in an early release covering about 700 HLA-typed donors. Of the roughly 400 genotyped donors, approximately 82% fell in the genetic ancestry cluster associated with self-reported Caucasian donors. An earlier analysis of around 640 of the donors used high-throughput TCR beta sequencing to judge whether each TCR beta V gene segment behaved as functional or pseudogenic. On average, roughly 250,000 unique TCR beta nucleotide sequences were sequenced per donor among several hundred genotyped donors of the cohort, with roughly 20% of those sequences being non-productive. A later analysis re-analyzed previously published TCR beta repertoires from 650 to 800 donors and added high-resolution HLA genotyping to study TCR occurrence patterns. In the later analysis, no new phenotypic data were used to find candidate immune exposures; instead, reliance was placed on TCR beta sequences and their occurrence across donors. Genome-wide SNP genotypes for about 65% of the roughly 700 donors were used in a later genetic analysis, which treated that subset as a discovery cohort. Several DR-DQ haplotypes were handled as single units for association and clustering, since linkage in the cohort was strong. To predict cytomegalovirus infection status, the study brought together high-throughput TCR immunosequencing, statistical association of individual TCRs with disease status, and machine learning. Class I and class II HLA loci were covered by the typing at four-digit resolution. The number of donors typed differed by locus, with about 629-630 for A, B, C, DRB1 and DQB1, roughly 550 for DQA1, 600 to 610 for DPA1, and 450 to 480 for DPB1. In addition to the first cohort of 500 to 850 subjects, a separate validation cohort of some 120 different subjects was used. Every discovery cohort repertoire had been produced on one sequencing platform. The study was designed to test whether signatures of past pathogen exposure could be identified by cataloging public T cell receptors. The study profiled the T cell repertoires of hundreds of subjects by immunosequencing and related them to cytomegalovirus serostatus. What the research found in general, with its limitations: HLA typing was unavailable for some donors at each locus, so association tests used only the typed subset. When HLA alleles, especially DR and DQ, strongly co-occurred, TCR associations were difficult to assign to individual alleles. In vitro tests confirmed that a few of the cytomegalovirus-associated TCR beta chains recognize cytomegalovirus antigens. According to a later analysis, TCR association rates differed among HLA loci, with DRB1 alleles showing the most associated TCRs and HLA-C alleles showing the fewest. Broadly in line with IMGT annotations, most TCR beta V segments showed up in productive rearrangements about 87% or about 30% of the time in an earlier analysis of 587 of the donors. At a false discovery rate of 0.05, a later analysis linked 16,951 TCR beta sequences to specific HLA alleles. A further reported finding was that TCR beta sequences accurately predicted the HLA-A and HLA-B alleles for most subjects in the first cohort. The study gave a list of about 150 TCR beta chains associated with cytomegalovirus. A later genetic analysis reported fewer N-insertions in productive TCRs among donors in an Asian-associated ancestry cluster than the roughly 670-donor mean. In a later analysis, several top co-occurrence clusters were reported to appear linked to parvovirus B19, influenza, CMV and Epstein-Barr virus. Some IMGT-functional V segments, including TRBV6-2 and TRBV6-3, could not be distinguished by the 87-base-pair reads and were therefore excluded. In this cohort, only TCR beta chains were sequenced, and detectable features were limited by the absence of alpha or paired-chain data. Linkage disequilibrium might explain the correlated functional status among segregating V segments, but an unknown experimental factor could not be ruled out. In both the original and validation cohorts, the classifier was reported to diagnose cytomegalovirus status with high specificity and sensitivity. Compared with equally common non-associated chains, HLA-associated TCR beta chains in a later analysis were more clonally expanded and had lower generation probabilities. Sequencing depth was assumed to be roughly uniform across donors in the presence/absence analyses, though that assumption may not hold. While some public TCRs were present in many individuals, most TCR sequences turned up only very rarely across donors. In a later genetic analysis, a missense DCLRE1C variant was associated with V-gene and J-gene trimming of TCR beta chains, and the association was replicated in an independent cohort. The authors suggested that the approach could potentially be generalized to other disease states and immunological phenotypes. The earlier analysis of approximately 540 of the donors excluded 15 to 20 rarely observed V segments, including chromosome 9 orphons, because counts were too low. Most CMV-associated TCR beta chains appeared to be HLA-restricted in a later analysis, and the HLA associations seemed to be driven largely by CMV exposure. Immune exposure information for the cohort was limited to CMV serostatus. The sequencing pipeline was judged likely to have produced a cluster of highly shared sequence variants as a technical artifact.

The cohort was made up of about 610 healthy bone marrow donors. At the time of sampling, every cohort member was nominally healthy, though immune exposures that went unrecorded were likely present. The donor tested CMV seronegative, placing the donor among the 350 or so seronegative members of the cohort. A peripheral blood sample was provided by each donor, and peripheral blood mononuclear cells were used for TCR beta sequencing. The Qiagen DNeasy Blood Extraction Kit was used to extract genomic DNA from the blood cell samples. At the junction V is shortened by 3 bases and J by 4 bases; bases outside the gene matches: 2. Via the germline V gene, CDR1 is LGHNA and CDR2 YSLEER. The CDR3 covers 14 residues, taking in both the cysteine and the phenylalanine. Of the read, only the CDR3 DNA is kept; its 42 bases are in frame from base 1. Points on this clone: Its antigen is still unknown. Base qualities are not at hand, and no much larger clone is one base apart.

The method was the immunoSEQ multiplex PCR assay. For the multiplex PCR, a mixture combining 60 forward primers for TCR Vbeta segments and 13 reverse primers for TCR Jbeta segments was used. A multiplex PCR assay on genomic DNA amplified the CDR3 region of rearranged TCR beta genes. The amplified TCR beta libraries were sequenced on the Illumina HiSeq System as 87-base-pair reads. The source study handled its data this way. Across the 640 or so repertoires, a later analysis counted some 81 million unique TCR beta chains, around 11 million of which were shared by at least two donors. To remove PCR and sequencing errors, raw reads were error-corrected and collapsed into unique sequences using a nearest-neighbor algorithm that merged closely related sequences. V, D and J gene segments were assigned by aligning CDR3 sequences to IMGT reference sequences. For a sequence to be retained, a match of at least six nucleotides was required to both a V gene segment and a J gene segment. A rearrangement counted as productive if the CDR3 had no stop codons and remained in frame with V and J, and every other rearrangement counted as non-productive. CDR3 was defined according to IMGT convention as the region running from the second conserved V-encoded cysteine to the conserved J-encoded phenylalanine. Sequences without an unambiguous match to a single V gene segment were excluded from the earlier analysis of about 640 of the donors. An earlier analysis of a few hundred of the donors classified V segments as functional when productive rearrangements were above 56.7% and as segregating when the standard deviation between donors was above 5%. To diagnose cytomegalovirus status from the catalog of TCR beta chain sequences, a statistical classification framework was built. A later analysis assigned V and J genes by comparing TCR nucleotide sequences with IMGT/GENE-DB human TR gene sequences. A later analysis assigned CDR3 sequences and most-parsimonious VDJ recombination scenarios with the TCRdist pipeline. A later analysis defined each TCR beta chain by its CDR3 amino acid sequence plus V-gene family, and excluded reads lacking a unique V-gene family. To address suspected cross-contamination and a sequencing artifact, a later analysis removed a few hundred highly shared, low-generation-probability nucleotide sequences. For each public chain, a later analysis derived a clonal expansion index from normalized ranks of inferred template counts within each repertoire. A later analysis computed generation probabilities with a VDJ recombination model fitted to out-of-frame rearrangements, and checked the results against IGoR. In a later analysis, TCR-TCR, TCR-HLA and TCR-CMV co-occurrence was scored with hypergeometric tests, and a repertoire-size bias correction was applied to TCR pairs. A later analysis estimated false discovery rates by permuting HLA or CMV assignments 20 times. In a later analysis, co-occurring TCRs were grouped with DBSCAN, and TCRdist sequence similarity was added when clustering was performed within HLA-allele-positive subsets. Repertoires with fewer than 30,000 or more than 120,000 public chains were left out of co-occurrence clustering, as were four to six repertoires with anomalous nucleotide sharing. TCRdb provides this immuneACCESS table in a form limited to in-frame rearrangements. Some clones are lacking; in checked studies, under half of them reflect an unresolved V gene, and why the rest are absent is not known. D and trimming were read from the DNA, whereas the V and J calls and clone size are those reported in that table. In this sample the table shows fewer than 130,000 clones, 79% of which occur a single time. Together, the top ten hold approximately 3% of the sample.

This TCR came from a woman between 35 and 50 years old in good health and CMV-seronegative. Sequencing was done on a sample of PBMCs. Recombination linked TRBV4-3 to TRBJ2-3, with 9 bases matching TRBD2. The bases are TGCGCCAGCAGCCAGCGGGGGGGCCCAGATACGCAGTATTTT. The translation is CASSQRGGPDTQYF.